These T cell receptor beta chains were read from a single sample in a study of cytomegalovirus exposure and HLA in healthy donors. TCRdb's copy holds only in-frame clones and misses some; the assay was immunoSEQ multiplex PCR. The profile shows 150,000 or so clones, 70% to 80% of them singletons. The sample consisted of PBMCs. The receptor source for this set is a woman aged 40 to 50 in good health and CMV-seronegative. The CDR3 runs from the conserved cysteine through the conserved F or W. D genes are given only for firm matches. Not all rows give a size; the values are once, few, many and, for expanded clones, a class.

d_call: NA
cdr3_length: 15
j_call: TRBJ2-7
clone_size: NA
v_call: TRBV5-1
cdr3_nt: TGCGCCAGCAGCTTGGGAGACAGGCTAACCTACGAGCAGTACTTC
cdr3_aa: CASSLGDRLTYEQYF

d_call: TRBD1
cdr3_length: 17
j_call: TRBJ1-2
clone_size: NA
v_call: TRBV29-1
cdr3_nt: TGCAGCGTTGAATCTTCCTATGGACAGGGAGCTAACTATGGCTACACCTTC
cdr3_aa: CSVESSYGQGANYGYTF

d_call: TRBD2
cdr3_length: 13
j_call: TRBJ2-7
clone_size: once
v_call: TRBV27
cdr3_nt: TGTGCCAGCAGCCTGGGAGGGTCCTACGAGCAGTACTTC
cdr3_aa: CASSLGGSYEQYF

d_call: NA
cdr3_length: 17
j_call: TRBJ2-3
clone_size: once
v_call: TRBV30
cdr3_nt: TGTGCCTGGAGTGTAGCCGCTAGCGTAAACCAAGCAGATACGCAGTATTTT
cdr3_aa: CAWSVAASVNQADTQYF

d_call: TRBD2
cdr3_length: 15
j_call: TRBJ2-2
clone_size: NA
v_call: TRBV28
cdr3_nt: TGTGCCAGCAGCCCGGGACTAACCGTCACCGGGGAGCTGTTTTTT
cdr3_aa: CASSPGLTVTGELFF

d_call: NA
cdr3_length: 13
j_call: TRBJ2-3
clone_size: NA
v_call: TRBV9
cdr3_nt: TGTGCCAGCAGCGGACGAAGTGGGGCGGCGCAGTATTTT
cdr3_aa: CASSGRSGAAQYF

d_call: NA
cdr3_length: 15
j_call: TRBJ1-4
clone_size: NA
v_call: TRBV7-9
cdr3_nt: TGTGCCAGCTGCAAGGCCGGGAGCGTAAGAGAAAAACTGTTTTTT
cdr3_aa: CASCKAGSVREKLFF

d_call: NA
cdr3_length: 14
j_call: TRBJ2-1
clone_size: NA
v_call: TRBV18
cdr3_nt: TGTGCCAGCTCCCTCCCAGGGGGAGAGCGGGCTAGAATCTTC
cdr3_aa: CASSLPGGERARIF

d_call: TRBD2
cdr3_length: 15
j_call: TRBJ2-5
clone_size: NA
v_call: TRBV11-2
cdr3_nt: TGTGCCAGCAGCTTCACTAGCGGGAGTTTGGAGACCCAGTACTTC
cdr3_aa: CASSFTSGSLETQYF

d_call: TRBD1
cdr3_length: 14
j_call: TRBJ1-4
clone_size: NA
v_call: TRBV19
cdr3_nt: TGTGCCAGTAGTGGGGACAGGTCAAATGAAAAACTGTTTTTT
cdr3_aa: CASSGDRSNEKLFF

d_call: NA
cdr3_length: 13
j_call: TRBJ1-1
clone_size: NA
v_call: TRBV30
cdr3_nt: TGTACCTGGAGTAGTCAGGGGATCACTGAAGCTTTCTTT
cdr3_aa: CTWSSQGITEAFF

d_call: NA
cdr3_length: 13
j_call: TRBJ2-2
clone_size: NA
v_call: TRBV27
cdr3_nt: TGTGCCAGCAGGGAGGACTACACCGGGGAGCTGTTTTTT
cdr3_aa: CASREDYTGELFF

d_call: NA
cdr3_length: 15
j_call: TRBJ2-3
clone_size: NA
v_call: TRBV4-2
cdr3_nt: TGTGCCAGCAGCCAAGAAGGGGGTAGGGCAGATACGCAGTATTTT
cdr3_aa: CASSQEGGRADTQYF

d_call: TRBD1
cdr3_length: 14
j_call: TRBJ2-7
clone_size: NA
v_call: TRBV10-2
cdr3_nt: TGCGCCAGCAGACAGGGACAGGGGCTATTCGAGCAGTACTTC
cdr3_aa: CASRQGQGLFEQYF

d_call: NA
cdr3_length: 16
j_call: TRBJ2-7
clone_size: NA
v_call: TRBV11-2
cdr3_nt: TGTGCCAGCAGCTTTGAGGGGGGCCTAGCGGTAGGCGAGCAGTACTTC
cdr3_aa: CASSFEGGLAVGEQYF

d_call: NA
cdr3_length: 14
j_call: TRBJ1-1
clone_size: few
v_call: TRBV7-2
cdr3_nt: TGTGCCAGCAGCTTAGAAACAGGGAACACTGAAGCTTTCTTT
cdr3_aa: CASSLETGNTEAFF

d_call: NA
cdr3_length: 13
j_call: TRBJ2-2
clone_size: NA
v_call: TRBV19
cdr3_nt: TGTGCCAGTACCGGGAAGAACACCGGGGAGCTGTTTTTT
cdr3_aa: CASTGKNTGELFF

d_call: TRBD1
cdr3_length: 16
j_call: TRBJ2-1
clone_size: NA
v_call: TRBV28
cdr3_nt: TGTGCCAGCAGTTCCTCAGGGGGCCCAGGATACAATGAGCAGTTCTTC
cdr3_aa: CASSSSGGPGYNEQFF

d_call: TRBD1
cdr3_length: 16
j_call: TRBJ1-4
clone_size: few
v_call: TRBV15
cdr3_nt: TGTGCCACCAGCAGAGATGTAGACAGGGGGCGTGAAAAACTGTTTTTT
cdr3_aa: CATSRDVDRGREKLFF

d_call: TRBD2
cdr3_length: 15
j_call: TRBJ2-1
clone_size: once
v_call: TRBV5-1
cdr3_nt: TGCGCCAGCAGTTCGGGACTAGCGGCGATCAATGAGCAGTTCTTC
cdr3_aa: CASSSGLAAINEQFF

d_call: NA
cdr3_length: 14
j_call: TRBJ1-2
clone_size: NA
v_call: TRBV12-1
cdr3_nt: TGTGCCAGCAGCCCCCACCTAGGGGTCTATGGCTACACCTTC
cdr3_aa: CASSPHLGVYGYTF

d_call: TRBD1
cdr3_length: 15
j_call: TRBJ2-7
clone_size: NA
v_call: TRBV6-1
cdr3_nt: TGTGCCAGCAGCCCGCCGGGGGCAGGGGGCAGGGAGCAGTACTTC
cdr3_aa: CASSPPGAGGREQYF

d_call: TRBD1
cdr3_length: 15
j_call: TRBJ1-2
clone_size: NA
v_call: TRBV7-9
cdr3_nt: TGTGCCAGCAGCTTAGCTCTGTGGGACAGCGGGGGCTACACCTTC
cdr3_aa: CASSLALWDSGGYTF

d_call: TRBD2
cdr3_length: 18
j_call: TRBJ2-1
clone_size: few
v_call: TRBV11-1
cdr3_nt: TGTGCCAGCAGCACACGCCCGGGACTAGCGGGGGCCTACAATGAGCAGTTCTTC
cdr3_aa: CASSTRPGLAGAYNEQFF

d_call: NA
cdr3_length: 15
j_call: TRBJ2-7
clone_size: NA
v_call: TRBV28
cdr3_nt: TGTGCCAGCAGTCCTCGTCGGGGTTATACCTACGAGCAGTACTTC
cdr3_aa: CASSPRRGYTYEQYF

d_call: NA
cdr3_length: 12
j_call: TRBJ2-7
clone_size: NA
v_call: TRBV4-1
cdr3_nt: TGCGCCAGCAGCCAAGGAGCTAACGAGCAGTACTTC
cdr3_aa: CASSQGANEQYF

d_call: NA
cdr3_length: 12
j_call: TRBJ2-1
clone_size: NA
v_call: TRBV2
cdr3_nt: TGTGCCAGACAAAAGGGGGACAATGAGCAGTTCTTC
cdr3_aa: CARQKGDNEQFF

d_call: NA
cdr3_length: 12
j_call: TRBJ1-2
clone_size: NA
v_call: TRBV29-1
cdr3_nt: TGCAGCGTTTGGATAGCCCTTTATGGCTACACCTTC
cdr3_aa: CSVWIALYGYTF

d_call: NA
cdr3_length: 13
j_call: TRBJ1-1
clone_size: NA
v_call: TRBV5-1
cdr3_nt: TGCGCCAGCAGCTTGCGGGTGAACACTGAAGCTTTCTTT
cdr3_aa: CASSLRVNTEAFF

d_call: TRBD1
cdr3_length: 13
j_call: TRBJ2-7
clone_size: NA
v_call: TRBV6-1
cdr3_nt: TGTGCCAGCAGATTGGACAGGGTCAACGGGCAGTACTTC
cdr3_aa: CASRLDRVNGQYF

d_call: NA
cdr3_length: 17
j_call: TRBJ2-2
clone_size: NA
v_call: TRBV19
cdr3_nt: TGTGCCAGTAGTACCTTGCGACAGGTAGTAAACACCGGGGAGCTGTTTTTT
cdr3_aa: CASSTLRQVVNTGELFF

d_call: NA
cdr3_length: 12
j_call: TRBJ1-1
clone_size: NA
v_call: TRBV10-3
cdr3_nt: TGTGCCATCAGTGAAGACTGGCCCCTCGCTTTCTTT
cdr3_aa: CAISEDWPLAFF

d_call: TRBD2
cdr3_length: 16
j_call: TRBJ2-3
clone_size: NA
v_call: TRBV27
cdr3_nt: TGTGCCAGCAGTTTATTACTAGCGGGGTTCACAGATACGCAGTATTTT
cdr3_aa: CASSLLLAGFTDTQYF

d_call: NA
cdr3_length: 12
j_call: TRBJ2-2
clone_size: once
v_call: TRBV11-2
cdr3_nt: TGTGCCAGCAGTCCGGCGGTCGGGGAGCTGTTTTTT
cdr3_aa: CASSPAVGELFF

d_call: NA
cdr3_length: 15
j_call: TRBJ1-4
clone_size: NA
v_call: TRBV7-2
cdr3_nt: TGTGCCAGCAGCCGAGTCCTGGGGGGTGATGAAAAACTGTTTTTT
cdr3_aa: CASSRVLGGDEKLFF

d_call: TRBD1
cdr3_length: 14
j_call: TRBJ2-4
clone_size: NA
v_call: TRBV12-5
cdr3_nt: TGTGCTAGTGCTACCGGGACAGGGACGAACATTCAGTACTTC
cdr3_aa: CASATGTGTNIQYF

d_call: TRBD2
cdr3_length: 16
j_call: TRBJ2-3
clone_size: NA
v_call: TRBV28
cdr3_nt: TGTGCCAGCAGTCCGGGGGGGCTCCCTAGCACAGATACGCAGTATTTT
cdr3_aa: CASSPGGLPSTDTQYF